These T cell receptor beta chains were read from a single sample in a study of blood T cell repertoires in COVID-19. Repertoires were generated with immunoSEQ multiplex PCR, while TCRdb's copy carries only in-frame clones and drops some. Among 280,000 or so clones, 88% were seen once, and the ten largest hold about 8.6%. The material sequenced was peripheral blood. The receptors here all came from a man aged 18 to 30 with active or convalescent COVID-19. CDR3s include the opening cysteine and the closing phenylalanine or tryptophan. D genes are given only for firm matches. Clone size, where shown, is once, few, many, or a class for clones that have expanded.

d_gene,abundance,v_gene,j_gene,CDR3nt,CDR3aa
TRBD2,.,TRBV6-5,TRBJ2-3,TGTGCCTTCTCGATGGGGGGGACAGATACGCAGTATTTT,CAFSMGGTDTQYF
.,.,TRBV27,TRBJ2-4,TGTGCCAGCAGTACCTTTGTAACCCGGGACATTCAGTACTTC,CASSTFVTRDIQYF
TRBD1,.,TRBV7-3,TRBJ2-7,TGTGCCAGCCGTGGGACAGGGTCCTACGAGCAGTACTTC,CASRGTGSYEQYF
TRBD1,once,TRBV28,TRBJ2-1,TGTGCCAGCAGGTCTACCGGGACAGGGGTCTCCTACAATGAGCAGTTCTTC,CASRSTGTGVSYNEQFF
.,.,TRBV7-2,TRBJ1-6,TGTGCCAGCAGCCCCCGCCAGGGGATGAATTCACCCCTCCACTTT,CASSPRQGMNSPLHF
.,.,TRBV4-1,TRBJ2-2,TGCGCCAGCAGCCAAGTCAGGGTAAACACCGGGGAGCTGTTTTTT,CASSQVRVNTGELFF
TRBD1,.,TRBV7-9,TRBJ2-7,TGTGCCAGCAGTAGGACAGGGTTCGAGCAGTACTTC,CASSRTGFEQYF
TRBD1,.,TRBV16,TRBJ1-1,TGTGCCAGCAGCCTTAAAGGGGGCGGAAGCACTGAAGCTTTCTTT,CASSLKGGGSTEAFF
.,.,TRBV2,TRBJ1-1,TGTGCCAGCAGTGATACGTTACATTTGAACACTGAAGCTTTCTTT,CASSDTLHLNTEAFF
TRBD1,.,TRBV5-1,TRBJ2-7,TGCGCCAGCAGCTTAACCATTACCTACAGGGGAAATATGGGCTACGAGCAGTACTTC,CASSLTITYRGNMGYEQYF
.,few,TRBV4-1,TRBJ1-1,TGCGCCAGCAGCCAAGATGGCCACAGGGTAGGCACTGAAGCTTTCTTT,CASSQDGHRVGTEAFF
.,few,TRBV5-1,TRBJ1-1,TGCGCCAGCAGCCTTGGACAGTCGAACACTGAAGCTTTCTTT,CASSLGQSNTEAFF
TRBD1,.,TRBV5-3,TRBJ1-3,TGTGCCAGAAGCTTGGATTGGTCAGGGGGGAACTCTGGAAACACCATATATTTT,CARSLDWSGGNSGNTIYF
TRBD1,.,TRBV7-2,TRBJ1-2,TGTGCCAGCAGCTCCGGGACAGGGGGTCTTGGCTACACCTTC,CASSSGTGGLGYTF
.,few,TRBV6-4,TRBJ2-1,TGTGCCAGCAGCGGGGACTCCTACAATGAGCAGTTCTTC,CASSGDSYNEQFF
TRBD1,.,TRBV29-1,TRBJ1-2,TGCAGCGTTGCCCTGGACAGGGCCTATGGCTACACCTTC,CSVALDRAYGYTF
.,.,TRBV27,TRBJ1-6,TGTGCCAGCAGGCCGCACAGGGCGCTCAATTCACCCCTCCACTTT,CASRPHRALNSPLHF
TRBD1,.,TRBV3-1/TRBV3-2,TRBJ2-2,TGTGCCAGCAGCCAAGCCCCTAGACAGGGTTTGCTGTTTTTT,CASSQAPRQGLLFF
TRBD1,.,TRBV4-1,TRBJ1-5,TGCGCCAGCAGCCCCTTGACAGGGGGTAGCAATCAGCCCCAGCATTTT,CASSPLTGGSNQPQHF
TRBD1,.,TRBV15,TRBJ1-5,TGTGCCACCAGCGAATACAGGGGGCTGGGTTCTCAGCCCCAGCATTTT,CATSEYRGLGSQPQHF
.,.,TRBV7-9,TRBJ2-7,TGTGCCAGCAGCTTTTCCGGTCCCGAGCAGTACTTC,CASSFSGPEQYF
TRBD1,.,TRBV9,TRBJ1-1,TGTGCCAGCAGCATGGGGACAGGGGGGAGCGCTGAAGCTTTCTTT,CASSMGTGGSAEAFF
.,.,TRBV19,TRBJ1-6,TGTGCCAGTCGGGACTCTAAGAATTCACCCCTCCACTTT,CASRDSKNSPLHF
.,once,TRBV6-5,TRBJ1-1,TGTGCCAGCAGCCGCTCCGTCGAAACTTACACTGAAGCTTTCTTT,CASSRSVETYTEAFF
TRBD1,.,TRBV5-1,TRBJ2-1,TGCGCCAGCAGCTTGGAAGGGGGCGCGTCGGATGAGCAGTTCTTC,CASSLEGGASDEQFF
TRBD1,.,TRBV19,TRBJ1-1,TGTGCCAGTAGTATCGGCCCAGGGGGGAACACTGAAGCTTTCTTT,CASSIGPGGNTEAFF
TRBD1,.,TRBV10-3,TRBJ2-7,TGTGCCATCAGCACCGGGACAGGGAGCCCCTCCTACGAGCAGTACTTC,CAISTGTGSPSYEQYF
.,.,TRBV5-5,TRBJ1-1,TGTGCCAGCAGCAGGGGGGGTACAGCGAACACTGAAGCTTTCTTT,CASSRGGTANTEAFF
TRBD1,.,TRBV9,TRBJ1-4,TGTGCCAGCAGCGCCTCCGGGACAGGGGTCGAAAAACTGTTTTTT,CASSASGTGVEKLFF
.,.,TRBV6-4,TRBJ1-2,TGTGCCAGCAGTGACTCGAAGGCGGCAGGGAACTATGGCTACACCTTC,CASSDSKAAGNYGYTF
TRBD1,.,TRBV5-5,TRBJ1-2,TGTGCCAGCAGCCTGACCCCGGGACAGACTAACTATGGCTACACCTTC,CASSLTPGQTNYGYTF
.,few,TRBV5-1,TRBJ2-1,TGCGCCAGCAGCTTGGAGTTGGGCGGGGGCCCCTACAATGAGCAGTTCTTC,CASSLELGGGPYNEQFF
.,.,TRBV27,TRBJ2-1,TGTGCCAGCAGTTTAGAACTAGACCTATACAATGAGCAGTTCTTC,CASSLELDLYNEQFF